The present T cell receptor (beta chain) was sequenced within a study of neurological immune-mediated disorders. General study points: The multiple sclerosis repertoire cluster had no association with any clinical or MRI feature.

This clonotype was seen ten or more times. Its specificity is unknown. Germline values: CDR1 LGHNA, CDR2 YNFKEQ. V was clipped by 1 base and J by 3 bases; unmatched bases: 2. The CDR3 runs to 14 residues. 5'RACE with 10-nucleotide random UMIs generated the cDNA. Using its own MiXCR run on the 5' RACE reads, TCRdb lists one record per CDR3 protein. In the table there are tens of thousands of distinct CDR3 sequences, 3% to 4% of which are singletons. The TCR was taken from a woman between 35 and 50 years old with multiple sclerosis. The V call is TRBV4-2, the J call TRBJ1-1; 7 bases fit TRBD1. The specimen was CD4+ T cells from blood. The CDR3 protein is CASSQVQGYTEAFF. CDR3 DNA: TGTGCCAGCAGCCAAGTACAGGGGTACACTGAAGCTTTCTTT.